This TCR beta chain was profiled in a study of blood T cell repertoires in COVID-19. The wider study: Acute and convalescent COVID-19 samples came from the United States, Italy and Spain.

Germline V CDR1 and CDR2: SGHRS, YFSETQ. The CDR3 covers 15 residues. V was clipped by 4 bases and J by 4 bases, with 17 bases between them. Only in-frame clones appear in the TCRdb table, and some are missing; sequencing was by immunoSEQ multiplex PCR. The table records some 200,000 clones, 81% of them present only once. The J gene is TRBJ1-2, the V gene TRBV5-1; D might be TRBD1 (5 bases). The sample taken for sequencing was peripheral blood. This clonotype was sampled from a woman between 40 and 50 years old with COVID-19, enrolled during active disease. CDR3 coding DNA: TGCGCCAGCAGCCTGCTGGGGGGGGAGATCTATGGCTACACCTTC. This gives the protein CASSLLGGEIYGYTF.